Presented here are 6 T cell receptor beta chains from one specimen sequenced in a study of T cells in Graves' hyperthyroidism and ophthalmopathy. There were TCR beta CDR3 regions amplified from RNA transcripts. HTBI primers were employed in a first-round RT-PCR of the TCR CDR3. TCRdb analysed the multiplex PCR reads with MiXCR anew, one entry per CDR3 protein. The table lists about 200,000 distinct CDR3 sequences, less than 20% of them singletons. Sequenced input: blood. The receptor set was obtained from a woman between 45 and 65 years old with Graves' hyperthyroidism.

The chain couples TRBV13 to TRBJ2-2, with 13 bases matching TRBD2. This CDR3 is 18 amino acids long. The germline gives CDR1 PRHDT, CDR2 FYEKMQ (reference sequence). Trimming cost V 0 bases and J 4 bases; bases outside gene matches: 5. This CDR3 is CASSLGLAGGPGTGELFF. The CDR3 DNA reads as TGTGCCAGCAGCTTAGGACTAGCGGGAGGGCCGGGCACCGGGGAGCTGTTTTTT.

The V and J genes are TRBV29-1 and TRBJ2-6; no clear D. V lost 1 base, J lost 1 base, and 8 bases lay in between. The CDR3 is 15 residues long. Germline V gene data show CDR1 as SQVTM and CDR2 as ANQGSEA. DNA of the CDR3: TGCAGCGTTGAAGTTCATCAGTCTGGGGCCAACGTCCTGACTTTC. It translates to CSVEVHQSGANVLTF.

V and J are TRBV20-1 and TRBJ2-1; perhaps D is TRBD1 or TRBD2 (6 bases each). Germline CDR1 is DFQATT and CDR2 is SNEGSKA (reference sequence). The V end lost 0 bases, the J end lost 0 bases, and 15 bases lay between the germline ends. The CDR3 has 17 residues. The CDR3 spells CSARDLVGGSSYNEQFF. In nucleotides, the CDR3 is TGCAGTGCTAGAGATCTGGTCGGGGGCAGCTCCTACAATGAGCAGTTCTTC.

This clonotype was found a few times. The CDR3 sequence is CSVEFLGWGETQYF. The CDR3 nucleotides read TGCAGCGTTGAATTTCTAGGGTGGGGGGAGACCCAGTACTTC. This chain uses TRBV29-1 with TRBJ2-5, with D possibly called TRBD1 or TRBD2 (5 bases each). Trimming left V 2 bases short and J 5 bases short, with 15 bases between. The germline V gene has CDR1 SQVTM and CDR2 ANQGSEA. The CDR3 has 14 residues.

This clonotype was counted ten times or more. The CDR3 region has the DNA TGTGCCAGCTCACCCGGACAGGGAGGCGATGAGCAGTTCTTC. It encodes CASSPGQGGDEQFF. The chain has TRBV18 and TRBJ2-1; 8 bases line up with TRBD1. CDR3 size: 14 residues. The germline V gene has CDR1 KGHSH and CDR2 LQKENI. J was trimmed by 8 bases and V by 3 bases; bases with no gene match: 6.

This clonotype was recorded at least ten times. The gene calls are TRBV20-1 and TRBJ1-2; D may be TRBD1 (6 bases). Germline V lookup: CDR1 DFQATT, CDR2 SNEGSKA (reference sequence). V gave up 5 bases and J gave up 5 bases, with 15 bases separating them. The CDR3 spans 13 residues. The CDR3 nucleotides are TGCAGTGCTTATGGACAGAACGATTATGGCTACACCTTC. Its protein is CSAYGQNDYGYTF.